The 25 T cell receptor beta chains reported below all come from one sample, sequenced in a study of blood T cell repertoires in COVID-19 (TCRdb year 2020). To prepare the library, the immunoSEQ multiplex PCR assay was applied. TCRdb provides this immuneACCESS table in a form limited to in-frame rearrangements. Some clones are lacking; in checked studies, under half of them reflect an unresolved V gene, and why the rest are absent is not known. For this sample the table gives some 340,000 clones, of which 85% were detected only once. 3% to 4% of the sample is held by the ten biggest clonotypes. Sequencing was carried out using peripheral blood. All receptors come from a woman under 30 with acute or convalescent COVID-19.

The rearrangement joins TRBV5-1 to TRBJ2-1; TRBD2 matches 10 bases. The germline V gene has CDR1 SGHRS and CDR2 YFSETQ. The V gene end was trimmed by 3 bases and the J gene end by 0 bases; junction bases not matched to a gene: 3. CDR3 length: 16 residues. The chain's CDR3 is CASSYLAGVSYNEQFF. As DNA, the CDR3 is TGCGCCAGCAGCTACCTAGCGGGGGTCTCCTACAATGAGCAGTTCTTC.

This clone has just one count. The chain recombines TRBV4-1 with TRBJ2-4, with D tentatively TRBD1 (5 bases). The CDR3 extends over 17 amino acids. Germline V lookup: CDR1 MGHRA, CDR2 YSYEKL. Trimming stripped 3 bases from V and 2 bases from J, with 17 bases between. The CDR3 is CASSQEPLQVTKNIQYF. CDR3 in DNA: TGCGCCAGCAGCCAGGAACCCCTACAGGTTACCAAAAACATTCAGTACTTC.

This chain uses TRBV5-1 with TRBJ2-5; 9 bases are shared with TRBD1. CDR1 and CDR2 from the germline V gene are SGHRS and YFSETQ. V lost 2 bases and J lost 3; bases outside the gene matches: 14. The CDR3 extends over 18 amino acids. In DNA form, the CDR3 reads TGCGCCAGCAGCTTCACGGGGACAGGGTTCGTGGAAGAAGAGACCCAGTACTTC. This gives the protein CASSFTGTGFVEEETQYF. The full variable domain, completed using reference TRBV5-1 and TRBJ2-5, is KAGVTQTPRYLIKTRGQQVTLSCSPISGHRSVSWYQQTPGQGLQFLFEYFSETQRNKGNFPGRFSGRQFSNSRSEMNVSTLELGDSALYLCASSFTGTGFVEEETQYFGPGTRLLVL.

This chain links TRBV5-1 with TRBJ2-3; 7 positions agree with TRBD1. V lost 3 bases, J lost 2 bases, and 3 bases stayed unmatched. This CDR3 has 14 residues. Germline lookup yields CDR1 SGHRS and CDR2 YFSETQ. The CDR3 is CASSSGTVTDTQYF. CDR3 nucleotide sequence: TGCGCCAGCAGCTCCGGGACAGTCACAGATACGCAGTATTTT.

The chain recombines TRBV25-1 with TRBJ1-1; D gene ambiguous. CDR1 MGHDK and CDR2 SYGVNS come from the germline V gene. The CDR3 length is 15 residues. Trimming stripped 3 bases from V and 0 bases from J, with 11 bases between. The CDR3 region has the DNA TGTGCCAGCAGTGACCCGGGCGGGCTGAACACTGAAGCTTTCTTT. It codes for CASSDPGGLNTEAFF.

The chain recombines TRBV9 with TRBJ2-5; TRBD2 might be the D (5 bases). Trimming took 0 bases from V and 2 from J, leaving 11 bases between them. CDR1 is SGDLS and CDR2 is YYNGEE in the germline V gene. The CDR3 totals 15 residues. Written as DNA, the CDR3 is TGTGCCAGCAGCGTAGATGGAGGCGTACAAGAGACCCAGTACTTC. Its protein is CASSVDGGVQETQYF.

The chain employs TRBV12-5 and TRBJ2-7; TRBD2 aligns across 12 bases. The CDR3 has 16 residues. V lost 6 bases to trimming and J lost 4 bases; unmatched junction nucleotides: 10. CDR1 is LGHNT and CDR2 is FRNRAP in the germline V gene. CDR3 amino acids: CASGTTSGSEVYEQYF. CDR3 coding DNA: TGTGCTAGTGGCACGACTAGCGGGAGTGAGGTGTACGAGCAGTACTTC.

The sample holds one count of this clone. This sample includes further DNA sequences coding for the same CDR3. The J gene is TRBJ1-5, the V gene TRBV15, with D maybe TRBD1 (6 bases). CDR1 LNHNV and CDR2 YYDKDF come from the germline V gene (reference sequence). The CDR3 sequence is 13 residues long. V gave up 8 bases and J gave up 5 bases, with 13 bases separating them. As DNA, the CDR3 is TGTGCCACCCTTGGACAGAGAGATCAGCCCCAGCATTTT. Amino acid sequence: CATLGQRDQPQHF.

The V and J genes are TRBV5-6 and TRBJ1-5; the D is unclear. Trimming left V 4 bases short and J 3 bases short, with 11 bases between. The germline gives CDR1 SGHDT, CDR2 YYEEEE. The CDR3 extends over 14 amino acids. The CDR3 nucleotides read TGTGCCAGCAGCGGCTCGGGAACCAATCAGCCCCAGCATTTT. Protein: CASSGSGTNQPQHF.

This chain uses TRBV7-3 with TRBJ1-3, with D possibly being TRBD1 (6 bases). Germline V gives CDR1 SGHTA, CDR2 FQGTGA. V was trimmed by 7 bases and J by 0 bases, leaving 13 bases between them. The CDR3 has 15 residues. The CDR3 sequence: CASTGTSSSGNTIYF. CDR3 bases: TGTGCCAGCACTGGGACATCGAGCTCTGGAAACACCATATATTTT.

This clone was recorded only once. J is TRBJ2-7 and V is TRBV5-1, with D maybe TRBD1 (5 bases). Trimming stripped 0 bases from V and 6 bases from J, with 16 bases between. The V gene's germline CDR1 is SGHRS and CDR2 YFSETQ. The CDR3 contains 15 residues. The CDR3 sequence: CASSLGQSRGGEQYF. Here the CDR3 DNA reads TGCGCCAGCAGCTTGGGGCAGTCAAGGGGTGGCGAGCAGTACTTC.

The chain carries TRBV7-9 and TRBJ1-1; D is perhaps TRBD1 (5 bases). V shed 3 bases and J shed 0 bases, with 11 bases lying between them. This CDR3 comprises 15 residues. Looked up from germline, CDR1 is SEHNR and CDR2 is FQNEAQ (reference sequence). The CDR3 is CASSLGGLVNTEAFF. The CDR3 bases are TGTGCCAGCAGCTTGGGGGGATTAGTGAACACTGAAGCTTTCTTT.

This clone has only a few counts. This sequence joins TRBV7-8 and TRBJ2-1, with D perhaps TRBD1 (6 bases). This CDR3 is built from 13 residues. V shed 2 bases and J shed 6 bases, with 8 bases lying between them. Germline values: CDR1 SGHVS, CDR2 FQNEAQ. DNA for the CDR3: TGTGCCAGCAGCTTATCAGGGGCCAATGAGCAGTTCTTC. Its protein is CASSLSGANEQFF.

This clone was counted between two and nine times. V gene TRBV2 combines with J gene TRBJ1-2; D is possibly TRBD1 (5 bases). Trimming stripped 0 bases from V and 0 bases from J, with 11 bases between. CDR3 length equals 16 residues. Germline values: CDR1 SNHLY, CDR2 FYNNEI. The CDR3 is CASSEADMASNYGYTF. The CDR3 DNA is TGTGCCAGCAGTGAAGCGGACATGGCATCTAACTATGGCTACACCTTC.

The chain combines TRBV27 with TRBJ1-5; D gene unclear. Per germline, CDR1 MNHEY and CDR2 SMNVEV (reference sequence). This CDR3 spans 14 amino acids. The V gene lost 8 bases and the J gene lost 7 bases, with 18 bases spanning the gap. CDR3 coding DNA: TGTGCCAGCGCTGGCGCGGCAGACGTCCAGCCCCAGCATTTT. Residues: CASAGAADVQPQHF.

The rearrangement joins TRBV5-8 to TRBJ1-5; 8 bases are shared with TRBD1. CDR1 is SGHTS, CDR2 YDEGEE, per germline. This CDR3 comprises 16 residues. The ends lost 4 bases at V and 0 bases at J; junction bases unmatched: 6. This CDR3 reads CASSTGTGASNQPQHF. The CDR3 DNA sequence: TGTGCCAGCAGCACGGGGACAGGCGCTAGCAATCAGCCCCAGCATTTT.

V and J are TRBV6-1 and TRBJ2-1, with TRBD2 matching 9 bases. This CDR3 is built from 16 residues. Unmatched junction bases numbered 5, after V lost 4 bases and J lost 1 base. The germline V gene has CDR1 MNHNS and CDR2 SASEGT. The CDR3 sequence: CASSALAGGSYNEQFF. Written as DNA, the CDR3 is TGTGCCAGCAGTGCTTTGGCGGGAGGGTCCTACAATGAGCAGTTCTTC.

In this sample, this clone turned up once. V and J are TRBV9 and TRBJ2-1; 10 bases fit TRBD2. Trimming at V came to 4 bases and at J to 0 bases, leaving 4 bases not matched to a gene. CDR1 SGDLS and CDR2 YYNGEE come from the germline V gene. CDR3 length: 16 amino acids. CDR3 DNA: TGTGCCAGCAGCATTAGCGGGAGGAGCTCCTACAATGAGCAGTTCTTC. Translation gives CASSISGRSSYNEQFF.

This clone was seen once. CDR3 nucleotide sequence: TGCGCCAGCAGTGCCGGGACTGGAACCTACGAGCAGTACTTC. It encodes CASSAGTGTYEQYF. V is TRBV10-1 and J is TRBJ2-7, with D possibly being TRBD2 (6 bases). V lost 4 bases and J lost 2, with 12 bases in between. The CDR3 consists of 14 residues. Germline lookup yields CDR1 WNHNN and CDR2 SYGVQD (reference sequence).

The chain carries TRBV2 and TRBJ2-2, with 11 nucleotides matching TRBD2. The CDR3 covers 13 residues. The trim removed 8 bases at V and 4 bases at J, leaving 0 bases unmatched. Germline CDR1 and CDR2: SNHLY and FYNNEI. The CDR3 here is CASLAGGTGELFF. The CDR3 DNA sequence: TGTGCCAGCCTAGCGGGGGGCACCGGGGAGCTGTTTTTT.

The rearrangement uses TRBV12-3 or TRBV12-4 and TRBJ1-1; D is unresolved. V was pared by 8 bases and J by 0 bases, with 10 bases between. The CDR3 sequence is 13 residues long. DNA of the CDR3: TGTGCCAGCCGCCCAGGCGTGAACACTGAAGCTTTCTTT. Amino acids: CASRPGVNTEAFF.

The V gene is TRBV24-1, the J gene TRBJ2-6; TRBD1 matches at 8 bases. The CDR3 extends over 16 amino acids. Trimming at V came to 3 bases and at J to 4 bases, leaving 4 bases not matched to a gene. Germline CDR1 KGHDR, CDR2 SFDVKD. CDR3 residues: CATSDPRGLGANVLTF. CDR3 DNA: TGTGCCACCAGTGATCCCAGGGGGCTAGGGGCCAACGTCCTGACTTTC.

V usage is TRBV19 and J usage is TRBJ2-1, with TRBD2 matching over 11 bases. The germline gives CDR1 LNHDA, CDR2 SQIVND (reference sequence). V lost 9 bases, J lost 8 bases, and 12 bases stayed unmatched. The CDR3 runs 15 residues. As DNA, the CDR3 is TGTGCCAGCCAATTAGCGGGGGGGGCTTTGGATGAGCAGTTCTTC. Protein: CASQLAGGALDEQFF.

V is TRBV3-1 (or the pseudogene TRBV3-2) and J is TRBJ1-3; D unresolved. The CDR3 has 16 amino acids. Trimming took off 1 base at V and 2 bases at J, with 12 bases between the two ends. From germline, CDR1 is LGHDT and CDR2 YNNKEL (reference sequence). DNA of the CDR3: TGTGCCAGCAGCCAAGTAGGGCCGGAGGCTGGAAACACCATATATTTT. Translation gives CASSQVGPEAGNTIYF.

This chain joins TRBV19 and TRBJ1-5; D call uncertain. Trimming took off 0 bases at V and 0 bases at J, with 6 bases between the two ends. The CDR3 has 15 amino acids. Looked up from germline, CDR1 is LNHDA and CDR2 is SQIVND (reference sequence). The CDR3 is CASSIDSYSNQPQHF. CDR3 DNA: TGTGCCAGTAGTATAGATAGTTATAGCAATCAGCCCCAGCATTTT.